These 2 T cell receptor beta chains were sequenced from one sample in a study of metastatic and nonmetastatic thyroid tumors. Patients were all untreated before their thyroid surgery. TCRdb re-analyzed the PCR reads through MiXCR. This sample carries about 7,300 clones, 25% to 35% of them seen once, and the ten largest clones take 15% to 20%. Input material: tumor tissue. The receptors shown here come from a female donor with papillary thyroid cancer or a benign thyroid nodule (not recorded which). Some clones in this sample may be carry-over from other donors' samples.

In its sample, this clone is medium-sized. This chain uses TRBV5-1 with TRBJ2-7; 7 nucleotides agree with TRBD1. The CDR3 is 15 residues long. V was clipped by 0 bases and J by 1 base; unmatched bases: 4. Germline V gene data show CDR1 as SGHRS and CDR2 as YFSETQ. CDR3 amino acids: CASSLGQGYSYEQYF. Written as DNA, the CDR3 is TGCGCCAGCAGCTTGGGACAGGGCTATTCCTACGAGCAGTACTTC.

Within the sample, this clone is medium-sized. Within the sample, other DNA sequences also encode this same CDR3. This sequence joins TRBV7-9 and TRBJ2-7, with 7 bases identical to TRBD1. Trimming removed 6 bases from V and 5 bases from J; junction bases left unmatched: 10. This CDR3 contains 14 residues. CDR1 SEHNR and CDR2 FQNEAQ come from the germline V gene (reference sequence). CDR3 sequence (DNA): TGTGCCAGCAGTCGAGGGGGCGAAATGGACGAGCAGTACTTC. Translated: CASSRGGEMDEQYF.